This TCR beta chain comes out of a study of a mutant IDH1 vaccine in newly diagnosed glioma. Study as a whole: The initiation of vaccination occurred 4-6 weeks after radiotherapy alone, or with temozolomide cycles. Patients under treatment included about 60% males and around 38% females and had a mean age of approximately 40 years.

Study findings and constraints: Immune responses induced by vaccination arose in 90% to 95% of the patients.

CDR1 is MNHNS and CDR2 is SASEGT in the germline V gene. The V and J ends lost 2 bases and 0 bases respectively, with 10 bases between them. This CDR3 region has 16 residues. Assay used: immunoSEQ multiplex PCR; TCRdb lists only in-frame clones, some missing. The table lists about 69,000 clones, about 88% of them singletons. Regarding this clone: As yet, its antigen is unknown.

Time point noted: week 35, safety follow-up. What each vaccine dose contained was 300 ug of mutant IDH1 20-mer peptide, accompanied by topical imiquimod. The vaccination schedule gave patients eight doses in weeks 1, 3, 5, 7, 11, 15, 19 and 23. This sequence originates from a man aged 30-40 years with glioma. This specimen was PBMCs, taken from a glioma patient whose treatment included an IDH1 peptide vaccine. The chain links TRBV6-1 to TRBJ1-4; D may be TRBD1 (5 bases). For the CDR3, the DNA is TGTGCCAGCAGTGAATCAGGGTATGCAACTAATGAAAAACTGTTTTTT. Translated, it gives CASSESGYATNEKLFF.